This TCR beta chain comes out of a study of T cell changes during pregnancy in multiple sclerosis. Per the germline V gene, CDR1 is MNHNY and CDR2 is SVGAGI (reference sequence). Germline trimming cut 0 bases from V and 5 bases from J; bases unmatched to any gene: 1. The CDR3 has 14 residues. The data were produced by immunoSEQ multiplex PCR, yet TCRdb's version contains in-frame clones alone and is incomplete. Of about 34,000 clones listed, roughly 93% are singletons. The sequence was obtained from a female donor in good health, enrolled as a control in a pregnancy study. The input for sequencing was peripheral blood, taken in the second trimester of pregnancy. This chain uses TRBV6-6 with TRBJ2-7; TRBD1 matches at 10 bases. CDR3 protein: CASSYSGTGDEQYF. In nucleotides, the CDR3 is TGTGCCAGCAGTTACTCCGGGACAGGGGACGAGCAGTACTTC.